The 13 T cell receptor beta chains given below trace back to one sample, sequenced in a study of blood T cells in healthy people across ages (dated by TCRdb to about 2015). Library generation was performed with 5' RACE. Sequencer: Illumina HiSeq 2500. The second PCR ran for roughly 7 to 11 cycles and used a J-beta primer mix along with a sample-barcoded 5' primer. TCRdb ran its own pipeline on the public reads, namely fastp trimming at Q25 and MiXCR clone calling, and kept in-frame beta chains. One record per CDR3 amino acid sequence lists the most common genes and DNA. The sample profile shows 1.2 million to 1.5 million distinct CDR3 sequences; roughly 64% of them were found once. 5% to 7% of the sample is taken by the ten largest. Sequencing input: blood. Source of these receptors: a man between 18 and 29 years old in good health.

Remarks on this clonotype: One junction end does not reproduce the germline sequence, and a read error may be involved. The chain has TRBV6-1 and TRBJ2-4, with D perhaps given as TRBD1 or TRBD2 (7 bases each). Germline CDR1 reads MNHNS; CDR2 reads SASEGT. The CDR3 has 15 amino acids. For the CDR3, the DNA is TGTGCCAGCAGTGATTACAGGGGAGGGGAAAACAGTCAGTACTTC. Amino acid sequence: CASSDYRGGENSQYF.

The V call is TRBV5-1, the J call TRBJ2-4; 10 bases are shared with TRBD2. The J call is uncertain, as TRBJ2-7 better fits the DNA end. CDR1 and CDR2 (germline): SGHRS, YFSETQ. The CDR3 contains 13 residues. CDR3 in DNA: TGCGCCAGCGGACTAGCGGATACCTACGAGCAGTACTTC. It specifies CASGLADTYEQYF.

The chain joins TRBV5-1 to TRBJ2-4; D may be TRBD2 (6 bases). V was clipped by 4 bases and J by 13 bases, with 30 bases between them. CDR3 size: 17 residues. Germline CDR1 is SGHRS and CDR2 is YFSETQ. CDR3 residues: CASSGRGTAPEFGQQYF. CDR3 DNA sequence: TGCGCCAGCAGCGGACGGGGGACGGCTCCTGAATTCGGCCAGCAGTACTTC.

This clonotype was recorded only once. The J gene is TRBJ1-2, the V gene TRBV7-9; 7 nucleotides line up with TRBD1. V dropped 1 base and J dropped 5; count of bases not matched to a gene: 7. The CDR3 contains 15 residues. Germline CDR1 reads SEHNR; CDR2 reads FQNEAQ (reference sequence). CDR3 sequence (DNA): TGTGCCAGCAGCTTAGGGGGACAGCCAGTTTATGGCTACACCTTC. It codes for CASSLGGQPVYGYTF. Complete variable domain (other parts from reference TRBV7-9 and TRBJ1-2): DTGVSQNPRHKITKRGQNVTFRCDPISEHNRLYWYRQTLGQGPEFLTYFQNEAQLEKSRLLSDRFSAERPKGSFSTLEIQRTEQGDSAMYLCASSLGGQPVYGYTFGSGTRLTVV.

V gene TRBV2 combines with J gene TRBJ2-3; D remains unclear. Trimming removed 3 bases at V and 4 bases at J, with 17 bases between. The CDR3 runs to 16 residues. From germline, CDR1 is SNHLY and CDR2 FYNNEI. The CDR3 DNA sequence: TGTGCCAGCAGTGATCCCAGCAGTACGGTCGCAGATACGCAGTATTTT. Translating it yields CASSDPSSTVADTQYF.

The chain links TRBV28 to TRBJ2-4, with D unresolved. The length of the CDR3 is 17 residues. Trimming removed 5 bases at V and 0 bases at J, with 17 bases between. Per germline, CDR1 MDHEN and CDR2 SYDVKM. CDR3 protein: CASSTWLRYRAKNIQYF. CDR3 DNA: TGTGCCAGCAGTACCTGGTTGAGGTATCGAGCCAAAAACATTCAGTACTTC. Looking up the rest from reference TRBV28 and TRBJ2-4 gives the full variable domain: DVKVTQSSRYLVKRTGEKVFLECVQDMDHENMFWYRQDPGLGLRLIYFSYDVKMKEKGDIPEGYSVSREKKERFSLILESASTNQTSMYLCASSTWLRYRAKNIQYFGAGTRLSVL.

The chain recombines TRBV15 with TRBJ1-1, with D maybe TRBD1 (6 bases). V gave up 5 bases and J gave up 0 bases, with 13 bases separating them. The CDR3 consists of 15 residues. The germline CDR1 and CDR2 sequences are LNHNV and YYDKDF (reference sequence). The CDR3 DNA is TGTGCCACCAGCCCCCGGACAGTCGTGAACACTGAAGCTTTCTTT. Translated, it gives CATSPRTVVNTEAFF.

The V call is TRBV13, the J call TRBJ1-1; TRBD1 might be the D (5 bases). The V end lost 5 bases, the J end lost 1 base, and 14 bases lay between the germline ends. Germline CDR1 and CDR2: PRHDT and FYEKMQ (reference sequence). The CDR3 totals 15 residues. CDR3 nucleotides: TGTGCCAGCAGCCCGTCGTGGGGGGAGAACACTGAAGCTTTCTTT. Translation: CASSPSWGENTEAFF.

The rearrangement links TRBV3-1 to TRBJ2-5, with 7 bases that match TRBD2. CDR3 length: 14 amino acids. The germline gives CDR1 LGHDT, CDR2 YNNKEL (reference sequence). J gave up 5 bases and V 4 bases, and 7 bases lay outside the gene matches. DNA of the CDR3: TGTGCCAGCAGCCCCCGGACTAGTAAGGAGACCCAGTACTTC. Amino acids: CASSPRTSKETQYF.

The chain carries TRBV11-2 and TRBJ2-4; tentatively, D is TRBD2 (5 bases). The CDR3 is made up of 17 amino acids. V was pared by 1 base and J by 4 bases, with 17 bases between. Germline values: CDR1 SGHAT, CDR2 FQNNGV. In DNA form, the CDR3 reads TGTGCCAGCAGCTTAGTCGGGCCTAACCGGAGGAAAAACATTCAGTACTTC. Protein sequence: CASSLVGPNRRKNIQYF.

This clonotype was recorded a few times. The chain joins TRBV25-1 to TRBJ2-5; D not certain. The germline CDR1 and CDR2 sequences are MGHDK and SYGVNS. V was clipped by 2 bases and J by 4 bases, with 17 bases between them. The CDR3 contains 16 residues. The CDR3 DNA reads as TGTGCCAGCAGTGAACCAGGCACTACTAAGGGAGAGACCCAGTACTTC. This translates into CASSEPGTTKGETQYF.

V usage is TRBV7-2 and J usage is TRBJ1-1; D unresolved. Trimming pared 5 bases from V and 6 bases from J, leaving 13 bases between. Germline V gene lookup returns CDR1 SGHTA and CDR2 FQGNSA. The CDR3 extends over 13 amino acids. Written as DNA, the CDR3 is TGTGCCAGCAGCCGGGCTAAATCTCCTGAAGCTTTCTTT. This encodes CASSRAKSPEAFF.

V is TRBV7-9 and J is TRBJ2-1; 7 bases match TRBD2. The better agreement between TRBJ2-7 and the DNA end casts doubt on the J call. The CDR3 is 14 residues long. Germline CDR1 SEHNR, CDR2 FQNEAQ (reference sequence). CDR3 nucleotide sequence: TGTGCCAGCACAAATCAGACTAGCACCTACGAGCAGTACTTC. Amino acids: CASTNQTSTYEQYF.